Only one count was recorded for the clone carrying this TCR beta chain. Its antigen is unidentified. J was trimmed by 8 bases and V by 4 bases; bases with no gene match: 7. Germline V lookup: CDR1 SGHDN, CDR2 FVKESK. The CDR3 totals 13 residues. The data originate from a study of cytomegalovirus exposure and HLA in healthy donors. General study findings and limits: Whilst most TCR sequences proved rare, a subset of public TCRs occurred across many donors. The CMV antigen specificity of a few CMV-associated chains was confirmed through in vitro analysis. Over 150 TCR beta chains were listed as cytomegalovirus-associated.

Here immunoSEQ multiplex PCR was the method, and the copy in TCRdb shows in-frame clones only, minus some. The data contain 55,000 to 70,000 clones, 91% of them singletons. The V and J genes are TRBV14 and TRBJ1-2; TRBD1 agrees at 7 bases. The sequencing sample was made of PBMCs. The origin of this receptor is a woman in her twenties or thirties in good health and CMV-seronegative. DNA of the CDR3: TGTGCCAGCAGCCTCCGGGACAGTATAGGCTACACCTTC. Protein sequence: CASSLRDSIGYTF. The full variable domain, with the rest looked up from reference TRBV14 and TRBJ1-2, is EAGVTQFPSHSVIEKGQTVTLRCDPISGHDNLYWYRRVMGKEIKFLLHFVKESKQDESGMPNNRFLAERTGGTYSTLKVQPAELEDSGVYFCASSLRDSIGYTFGSGTRLTVV.